What follows are 27 T cell receptor beta chains derived from one specimen sequenced in a study of control samples from healthy donors and cancer patients. Generated by immunoSEQ multiplex PCR, the TCRdb table keeps only in-frame clones and is missing some. The profile shows fewer than 110,000 clones, around 89% of them singletons. Sequenced material: PBMCs. Receptors originate from a man between 60 and 75 years old with lung cancer.

The gene calls are TRBV6-2 or TRBV6-3 and TRBJ2-5; tentatively, D is TRBD1 or TRBD2 (5 bases each). V was clipped by 2 bases and J by 5 bases, with 12 bases between them. The CDR3 is 14 amino acids. CDR1 and CDR2 from the germline V gene are MNHEY and SVGEGT. CDR3: CASSYPRGRETQYF. The CDR3 region has the DNA TGTGCCAGCAGTTACCCTCGGGGCCGGGAGACCCAGTACTTC.

This chain connects TRBV6-6 to TRBJ2-2; TRBD1 is a possible D gene (6 bases). This CDR3 region has 14 residues. Germline V gives CDR1 MNHNY, CDR2 SVGAGI (reference sequence). V gave up 11 bases and J gave up 2 bases, with 15 bases separating them. This chain's CDR3 is CALQGGLNTGELFF. DNA for the CDR3: TGTGCCTTACAGGGCGGGCTAAACACCGGGGAGCTGTTTTTT.

Here the CDR3 DNA reads TGTGCCATCAGCGACCGGGACAGGGGCGTACAAGGGAACACCGGGGAGCTGTTTTTT. This sequence encodes CAISDRDRGVQGNTGELFF. The V call is TRBV10-3, the J call TRBJ2-2, with TRBD1 matching over 10 bases. The CDR3 has 19 residues. The germline V gene has CDR1 ENHRY and CDR2 SYGVKD. Unmatched junction bases numbered 14, after V lost 6 bases and J lost 1 base.

The chain has TRBV6-5 and TRBJ1-1; 9 nucleotides agree with TRBD1. There are 14 residues in the CDR3. From germline, CDR1 is MNHEY and CDR2 SVGAGI. Trimming at V came to 5 bases and at J to 0 bases, leaving 1 base not matched to a gene. Here the CDR3 DNA reads TGTGCCAGCAGTCGGGACAGGGTGAACACTGAAGCTTTCTTT. Protein: CASSRDRVNTEAFF.

This clone was picked up one time. V usage is TRBV6-5 and J usage is TRBJ1-2, with unresolved D. The V gene's germline CDR1 is MNHEY and CDR2 SVGAGI. Trimming pared 0 bases from V and 1 base from J, leaving 6 bases between. The CDR3 extends over 14 amino acids. CDR3 in amino acids: CASSYSLGNYGYTF. DNA for the CDR3: TGTGCCAGCAGTTACTCCCTCGGTAACTATGGCTACACCTTC.

This rearrangement joins TRBV5-1 to TRBJ2-3; perhaps TRBD1 as D (5 bases). This CDR3 has 15 residues. Germline lookup yields CDR1 SGHRS and CDR2 YFSETQ. Trimming cost V 3 bases and J 2 bases, with 13 bases left between them. The CDR3 coding sequence is TGCGCCAGCAGCTCCCAGGGTTATTCCACAGATACGCAGTATTTT. Amino acid sequence: CASSSQGYSTDTQYF.

The J gene is TRBJ2-5, the V gene TRBV11-3, with 9 bases aligning to TRBD2. V gave up 0 bases and J gave up 5 bases; unmatched junction bases: 4. This CDR3 is built from 15 residues. In germline, CDR1 is SGHNT, CDR2 YENEEA. CDR3 region: CASSLEGGGAETQYF. CDR3 in DNA: TGTGCCAGCAGCTTAGAAGGCGGGGGGGCGGAGACCCAGTACTTC.

The rearrangement joins TRBV4-2 to TRBJ1-4, with a possible D match to TRBD1 (6 bases). The CDR3 is 15 amino acids. V was trimmed by 1 base and J by 3 bases, leaving 9 bases between them. CDR1 is LGHNA, CDR2 YNFKEQ, per germline. In DNA, the CDR3 is TGTGCCAGCAGCCAAGGGGAGGGGGCTAATGAAAAACTGTTTTTT. Translated, it gives CASSQGEGANEKLFF.

This sequence joins TRBV5-4 and TRBJ1-3, with D unclear. There are 15 residues in the CDR3. V was pared by 4 bases and J by 0 bases, with 11 bases between. CDR1 SGHNT and CDR2 YYREEE come from the germline V gene (reference sequence). The CDR3 sequence: CASSPGAYSGNTIYF. DNA of the CDR3: TGTGCCAGCAGCCCGGGTGCGTACTCTGGAAACACCATATATTTT.

The gene calls are TRBV9 and TRBJ1-3; D perhaps matches TRBD1 (5 bases). This CDR3 is built from 17 residues. Germline CDR1 is SGDLS and CDR2 is YYNGEE. V was trimmed by 0 bases and J by 0 bases, leaving 13 bases between them. The chain's CDR3 is CASSVVGGTTSGNTIYF. CDR3 in DNA: TGTGCCAGCAGCGTAGTTGGAGGGACTACCTCTGGAAACACCATATATTTT.

As to this clone: This specimen includes other DNA sequences encoding the same CDR3. The rearrangement uses TRBV9 and TRBJ1-1; perhaps TRBD1 as D (5 bases). The CDR3 has 12 residues. The ends were cut back, 4 bases at V and 8 bases at J, with 12 bases in the middle. Germline CDR1 SGDLS, CDR2 YYNGEE. DNA of the CDR3: TGTGCCAGCAGCCAGGCTGGGACCGAAGCTTTCTTT. Protein product: CASSQAGTEAFF.

The V gene is TRBV7-9, the J gene TRBJ2-3; a possible D gene is TRBD1 (6 bases). CDR1 and CDR2 from the germline V gene are SEHNR and FQNEAQ (reference sequence). Trimming took 3 bases from V and 5 from J, leaving 12 bases between them. There are 14 residues in the CDR3. The CDR3 spells CASSLSRGGDTQYF. DNA for the CDR3: TGTGCCAGCAGCTTGAGCCGAGGGGGAGATACGCAGTATTTT.

This chain joins TRBV18 and TRBJ1-4; 9 bases align to TRBD1. The V gene end was trimmed by 7 bases and the J gene end by 5 bases; junction bases not matched to a gene: 8. The CDR3 is 15 residues long. CDR1 KGHSH and CDR2 LQKENI come from the germline V gene. CDR3: CASFSRTGVNEKLFF. CDR3 sequence (DNA): TGTGCCAGCTTCTCTAGGACAGGGGTGAATGAAAAACTGTTTTTT. Full variable domain (outside the CDR3, taken from reference TRBV18 and TRBJ1-4): NAGVMQNPRHLVRRRGQEARLRCSPMKGHSHVYWYRQLPEEGLKFMVYLQKENIIDESGMPKERFSAEFPKEGPSILRIQQVVRGDSAAYFCASFSRTGVNEKLFFGSGTQLSVL.

The chain is built from TRBV5-1 and TRBJ1-3; D is ambiguous. CDR3 length equals 14 residues. V was trimmed by 4 bases and J by 4 bases, leaving 12 bases between them. CDR1 is SGHRS and CDR2 is YFSETQ in the germline V gene. CDR3 nucleotides: TGCGCCAGCAGCCCAGCTACCTCGGGAAACACCATATATTTT. Translated, it gives CASSPATSGNTIYF.

The rearrangement links TRBV4-2 to TRBJ1-4; a possible D gene is TRBD1 (6 bases). The length of the CDR3 is 12 residues. Germline assignment: CDR1 LGHNA and CDR2 YNFKEQ. Between the trimmed V and J ends, which lost 3 bases and 11 bases, there was a span of 10 bases. CDR3: CASSQDSWKLFF. DNA for the CDR3: TGTGCCAGCAGCCAGGACAGTTGGAAACTGTTTTTT.

About this clone: Other DNA sequences from this sample encode an identical CDR3 as well. The V call is TRBV7-9, the J call TRBJ1-2, with TRBD1 matching 9 bases. The J segment lost 8 bases and the V segment lost 7 bases, leaving 11 bases of the junction unmatched. The germline gives CDR1 SEHNR, CDR2 FQNEAQ (reference sequence). This CDR3 contains 14 residues. In DNA, the CDR3 is TGTGCCAGCACCGTACAGGGGGCAGGGGGGGGCTACACCTTC. It is translated as CASTVQGAGGGYTF.

This rearrangement joins TRBV7-2 to TRBJ1-5, with D perhaps TRBD1 (5 bases). CDR3 length equals 15 residues. Germline values: CDR1 SGHTA, CDR2 FQGNSA. Trimming removed 4 bases at V and 3 bases at J, with 13 bases between. The CDR3 bases are TGTGCCAGCAGCTCCCCTACAGGTTTCAATCAGCCCCAGCATTTT. It translates to CASSSPTGFNQPQHF. Full variable domain (remainder filled in from reference TRBV7-2 and TRBJ1-5): GAGVSQSPSNKVTEKGKDVELRCDPISGHTALYWYRQSLGQGLEFLIYFQGNSAPDKSGLPSDRFSAERTGGSVSTLTIQRTQQEDSAVYLCASSSPTGFNQPQHFGDGTRLSIL.

The chain links TRBV29-1 to TRBJ1-2, with 9 bases lining up with TRBD1. V dropped 6 bases and J dropped 2; count of bases not matched to a gene: 10. The CDR3 covers 15 residues. The germline V gene has CDR1 SQVTM and CDR2 ANQGSEA. Here the CDR3 reads CSVVARQGENYGYTF. In DNA form, the CDR3 reads TGCAGCGTCGTTGCTCGACAGGGGGAAAACTATGGCTACACCTTC. The full variable domain, rest sourced from reference TRBV29-1 and TRBJ1-2, is SAVISQKPSRDICQRGTSLTIQCQVDSQVTMMFWYRQQPGQSLTLIATANQGSEATYESGFVIDKFPISRPNLTFSTLTVSNMSPEDSSIYLCSVVARQGENYGYTFGSGTRLTVV.

The chain joins TRBV19 to TRBJ2-2, with a tentative D call TRBD1 (6 bases). This CDR3 contains 14 residues. V gave up 9 bases and J gave up 0 bases, with 11 bases separating them. Germline CDR1 LNHDA, CDR2 SQIVND (reference sequence). DNA of the CDR3: TGTGCCAGCAGGGGCCCGTCGAACACCGGGGAGCTGTTTTTT. This codes for CASRGPSNTGELFF.

The chain employs TRBV4-1 and TRBJ1-5, with D uncertain. Germline lookup yields CDR1 MGHRA and CDR2 YSYEKL. V lost 0 bases, J lost 0 bases, and 12 bases lay in between. The CDR3 has 17 amino acids. CDR3 protein: CASSQEFGSHSNQPQHF. For the CDR3, the DNA is TGCGCCAGCAGCCAAGAGTTCGGGTCCCATAGCAATCAGCCCCAGCATTTT.

This rearrangement joins TRBV2 to TRBJ1-5; unclear D gene. This CDR3 is built from 14 residues. Germline-derived CDR1 and CDR2 are SNHLY and FYNNEI. V lost 7 bases to trimming and J lost 4 bases, with 14 bases between them. The CDR3 sequence: CASILERNNQPQHF. The CDR3 DNA reads as TGTGCCAGCATCCTCGAGAGAAATAATCAGCCCCAGCATTTT.

J is TRBJ2-3 and V is TRBV18; either TRBD1 or TRBD2 may fit D (5 bases each). Trimming cost V 4 bases and J 5 bases, with 13 bases left between them. The germline V gene encodes CDR1 KGHSH and CDR2 LQKENI. This CDR3 comprises 14 residues. CDR3: CASSLGTVVDTQYF. CDR3 DNA: TGTGCCAGCTCACTAGGGACGGTCGTAGATACGCAGTATTTT. Using reference TRBV18 and TRBJ2-3 for the parts outside the CDR3, the full variable domain is NAGVMQNPRHLVRRRGQEARLRCSPMKGHSHVYWYRQLPEEGLKFMVYLQKENIIDESGMPKERFSAEFPKEGPSILRIQQVVRGDSAAYFCASSLGTVVDTQYFGPGTRLTVL.

The chain recombines TRBV12-3 or TRBV12-4 with TRBJ1-2; 7 bases match TRBD1. The J segment lost 3 bases and the V segment lost 11 bases, leaving 9 bases of the junction unmatched. CDR3 size: 13 residues. CDR3 nucleotide sequence: TGTGCCTTATCACAGGGGAGTCACTATGGCTACACCTTC. Amino acids: CALSQGSHYGYTF.

The chain is built from TRBV18 and TRBJ1-1; 7 bases fit TRBD1. J lost 6 bases, V lost 3 bases, and 7 bases had no gene match. Germline CDR1 and CDR2: KGHSH and LQKENI. There are 14 residues in the CDR3. For the CDR3, the DNA is TGTGCCAGCTCACCGCTCACAGGGGCGCCTGAAGCTTTCTTT. Residues: CASSPLTGAPEAFF.

The chain joins TRBV6-5 to TRBJ1-5; D is unresolved. Germline V lookup: CDR1 MNHEY, CDR2 SVGAGI. The CDR3 is 10 amino acids. The germline V and J ends were trimmed by 5 bases and 4 bases, with 0 bases remaining between them. The CDR3: CASSNQPQHF. For the CDR3, the DNA is TGTGCCAGCAGTAATCAGCCCCAGCATTTT.

The rearrangement links TRBV4-1 to TRBJ2-2; 7 bases are a match to TRBD2. V gave up 0 bases and J gave up 6 bases; unmatched junction bases: 1. CDR1 MGHRA and CDR2 YSYEKL come from the germline V gene. CDR3 length: 14 amino acids. The CDR3 loop is CASSQDRGAGELFF. The CDR3 region has the DNA TGCGCCAGCAGCCAAGATCGGGGGGCCGGGGAGCTGTTTTTT.

The chain is built from TRBV9 and TRBJ2-4; D gene ambiguous. V shed 0 bases and J shed 0 bases, with 10 bases lying between them. Germline values: CDR1 SGDLS, CDR2 YYNGEE. The CDR3 loop spans 16 amino acids. In nucleotides, the CDR3 is TGTGCCAGCAGCGTAGATCCCCAGGTAGCCAAAAACATTCAGTACTTC. It yields the protein CASSVDPQVAKNIQYF.